The T cell receptor beta chain described here comes from a study of T cells in Graves' hyperthyroidism and ophthalmopathy. Details on this clonotype: Germline is not matched at one junction end, which may reflect a read error.

CDR3 size: 14 residues. RNA transcripts served as the template for amplifying TCR beta CDR3 regions. During a first-round RT-PCR of the TCR CDR3, the HTBI primer set was used. TCRdb used MiXCR to reprocess the multiplex PCR reads, holding one entry per CDR3 protein. The table shows a few hundred thousand distinct CDR3 sequences, with just over 45% occurring only once. What was sequenced was peripheral blood or thyroid tissue (not recorded which). The V call is TRBV12-3 or TRBV12-4, the J call TRBJ2-5, with D possibly being TRBD1 or TRBD2 (5 bases each). This sequence was found in a young woman with Graves' hyperthyroidism. CDR3 nucleotides: TGTGCCGGCAGGCCGGGACGACGACAAGAGACCCAGTACTTC. Its translation: CAGRPGRRQETQYF.